This TCR beta chain was recovered during a study of cytomegalovirus exposure and HLA in healthy donors (dated by TCRdb to the late 2010s). Concerning the study at large: According to a later analysis, one platform produced both the 100 to 150 validation repertoires and the 550 to 800 repertoires of the first cohort. To predict cytomegalovirus infection status, the study brought together high-throughput TCR immunosequencing, statistical association of individual TCRs with disease status, and machine learning. In addition to the first cohort of approximately 650 subjects, a separate validation cohort of 120 different subjects was used. The study aimed to test whether signatures of past pathogen exposure could be identified by cataloging public T cell receptors. General conclusions and limits of the study: In vitro tests confirmed that a few of the cytomegalovirus-associated TCR beta chains recognize cytomegalovirus antigens. It was suggested by the authors that the approach could potentially be generalized to other disease states and immunological phenotypes. Across donors, most TCR sequences were observed very rarely, whereas some public TCRs were present in many individuals. The study listed approximately 150 TCR beta chains as associated with cytomegalovirus. A later analysis lacked HLA typing for the validation cohort, so it scored co-occurrence in that cohort across all 120 or so repertoires. The classifier was reported to diagnose cytomegalovirus status with high specificity and sensitivity in both the original cohort and the validation cohort. Of the cluster scores, approximately 95% were above 0 in a later analysis, which found that TCRs clustered in the first cohort also tended to co-occur in the 120 validation repertoires.

Receptors were amplified or captured by the immunoSEQ multiplex PCR assay. The study's own analysis went as follows. To diagnose cytomegalovirus status from the catalog of TCR beta chain sequences, a statistical classification framework was built. The table comes from immuneACCESS by way of TCRdb, which keeps in-frame sequences with V and J called. Part of the clones is missing from these tables; in studies checked, under half for an unresolved V gene and the rest for unknown reasons. D and trimming were read from the DNA, whereas the V and J calls and clone size are those reported in that table. The sample table lists some 72,000 clones, 90% to 96% of them with a count of one. The ten most abundant clones make up 1.6% of the sample. V sheds 7 bases and J sheds 5 bases, leaving 16 bases between their ends. In the germline V gene, CDR1 corresponds to SNHLY and CDR2 to FYNNEI. The cysteine opens and the phenylalanine closes a CDR3 of 14 amino acids. The DNA shown is the 42-base CDR3, in frame from base 1.

Separate from the approximately 670-subject first cohort, the validation cohort of roughly 120 subjects was the group to which the donors belonged. Regarding this clone: This clone's antigen is unknown. No base-level quality is on record; no much larger clone is a single base apart.

The V and J segments used are TRBV2 and TRBJ2-3; the D gene is unclear. The sequenced sample was PBMCs. The sequence was obtained from a man aged 18-30 years in good health and CMV-seropositive. The CDR3 here reads CASTWQSEKDTQYF. The nucleotide sequence reads TGTGCCAGCACTTGGCAATCCGAAAAAGATACGCAGTATTTT.